This is a list of T cell receptor beta chains from one sample in a study of cytomegalovirus exposure and HLA in healthy donors. The table came from immunoSEQ multiplex PCR; TCRdb's copy has only in-frame clones and leaves some out. The table records roughly 120,000 clones, around 62% of them present only once. Sequences were obtained from PBMCs. These receptors were taken from a woman aged 40-49 years in good health and CMV-seropositive. Each CDR3 is given with its conserved first and last residue. D genes are given only for firm matches. Size is stated for part of the rows, as once, few or many counts, or as a class when the clone is expanded.

j_call,clone_size,d_call,v_call,cdr3_aa,cdr3_nt
TRBJ1-2,NA,TRBD1,TRBV5-1,CASSLEDRGGYTF,TGCGCCAGCAGCCTAGAGGACAGGGGAGGCTACACCTTC
TRBJ2-7,few,NA,TRBV6-8,CASSYQGSSYEQYF,TGTGCCAGCAGTTACCAGGGGTCAAGTTACGAGCAGTACTTC
TRBJ2-3,few,NA,TRBV28,CASSYAGLPLRDTQYF,TGTGCCAGCAGTTACGCGGGTCTCCCTTTGAGAGATACGCAGTATTTT
TRBJ2-7,NA,TRBD2,TRBV15,CATSGQTSGTYEQYF,TGTGCCACCAGCGGACAGACTAGCGGCACCTACGAGCAGTACTTC
TRBJ2-3,NA,NA,TRBV4-2,CASSQDYTDTQYF,TGTGCCAGCAGCCAAGACTACACAGATACGCAGTATTTT
TRBJ1-5,few,NA,TRBV27,CASSLREDQPQHF,TGTGCCAGCAGTTTACGGGAGGATCAGCCCCAGCATTTT
TRBJ2-7,once,NA,TRBV15,CATSSRTTPPDEQYF,TGTGCCACCAGCAGCAGGACTACTCCTCCAGACGAGCAGTACTTC
TRBJ1-5,NA,NA,TRBV9,CASSVGGLQPQHF,TGTGCCAGCAGCGTCGGTGGGCTGCAGCCCCAGCATTTT
TRBJ1-5,few,NA,TRBV15,CATRWQGLDQPQHF,TGTGCCACCAGATGGCAGGGGCTGGATCAGCCCCAGCATTTT
TRBJ2-7,NA,NA,TRBV27,CASSFGTPYEQYF,TGTGCCAGCTCCTTTGGGACACCCTACGAGCAGTACTTC
TRBJ2-1,NA,TRBD2,TRBV6-6,CASITGTSVHRNEQFF,TGTGCCAGCATCACAGGGACTAGCGTTCATAGGAATGAGCAGTTCTTC
TRBJ2-7,once,NA,TRBV18,CASSPPSSTYEQYF,TGTGCCAGCTCACCACCGTCTTCTACCTACGAGCAGTACTTC
TRBJ1-2,NA,NA,TRBV6-1,CASTQRIQGYGYTF,TGTGCCAGCACCCAAAGGATACAGGGCTATGGCTACACCTTC
TRBJ2-1,NA,TRBD1,TRBV7-9,CASSHIGTGGNEQFF,TGTGCCAGCAGCCACATTGGGACAGGGGGGAATGAGCAGTTCTTC
TRBJ2-7,NA,NA,TRBV4-3,CASSQGSSLGYEQYF,TGCGCCAGCAGCCAAGGGTCTAGCCTGGGCTACGAGCAGTACTTC
TRBJ2-7,NA,NA,TRBV7-9,CASSPRPSSYEQYF,TGTGCCAGCAGCCCGCGGCCGAGCTCCTACGAGCAGTACTTC
TRBJ2-5,NA,TRBD1,TRBV27,CASSFLTGGHQETQYF,TGTGCCAGCAGTTTCCTTACAGGGGGTCACCAAGAGACCCAGTACTTC
TRBJ1-1,few,TRBD1,TRBV7-8,CASSLYRGSTDMNTEAFF,TGTGCCAGCAGCTTGTACAGGGGGAGTACGGACATGAACACTGAAGCTTTCTTT
TRBJ2-3,NA,NA,TRBV6-4,CASSEPRLVFTDTQYF,TGTGCCAGCAGCGAACCGAGACTAGTCTTCACAGATACGCAGTATTTT
TRBJ2-7,NA,NA,TRBV29-1,CSVEGQQGSYEQYF,TGCAGCGTTGAAGGGCAACAGGGATCCTACGAGCAGTACTTC
TRBJ1-5,NA,TRBD1,TRBV7-6,CASSPGTGGNQPQHF,TGTGCCAGCAGCCCCGGGACAGGGGGAAATCAGCCCCAGCATTTT
TRBJ1-3,NA,TRBD1,TRBV19,CASSPRGAGNTIYF,TGTGCCAGTAGTCCCAGGGGGGCAGGAAACACCATATATTTT
TRBJ2-3,few,NA,TRBV10-2,CASRKRRTDTQYF,TGCGCCAGCAGAAAGCGGCGCACAGATACGCAGTATTTT
TRBJ2-1,NA,NA,TRBV7-3,CASSVGTGEFNEQFF,TGTGCCAGCAGCGTCGGGACGGGGGAGTTTAATGAGCAGTTCTTC
TRBJ1-5,NA,NA,TRBV7-6,CASSRTVAQPQHF,TGTGCCAGCAGCAGGACAGTCGCTCAGCCCCAGCATTTT
TRBJ2-5,NA,NA,TRBV4-2,CASSQALLAGETQYF,TGTGCCAGCAGCCAAGCCCTACTGGCCGGGGAGACCCAGTACTTC
TRBJ2-1,few,TRBD2,TRBV4-3,CASSQDLSGSGEQFF,TGCGCCAGCAGCCAAGATCTTAGCGGGAGTGGGGAGCAGTTCTTC
TRBJ2-6,NA,TRBD2,TRBV19,CASSMGIAILAGPARANVLTF,TGTGCCAGTAGTATGGGGATAGCGATTCTAGCGGGTCCTGCAAGGGCCAACGTCCTGACTTTC
TRBJ1-6,few,NA,TRBV6-1,CASGVQGSSPLHF,TGTGCCAGTGGGGTGCAGGGGTCGTCACCCCTCCACTTT
TRBJ1-1,NA,NA,TRBV4-3,CASSQEWGPSTEAFF,TGCGCCAGCAGCCAAGAATGGGGGCCTAGCACTGAAGCTTTCTTT
TRBJ1-2,NA,NA,TRBV29-1,CSVEDPTLGVGYTF,TGCAGCGTTGAAGACCCTACTCTAGGGGTGGGCTACACCTTC